The sequence of this T cell receptor beta chain was determined in a study of cytomegalovirus exposure and HLA in healthy donors. 13 Jbeta primers and 60 Vbeta primers were used for the PCR. Repertoires were generated with immunoSEQ multiplex PCR, while TCRdb's copy carries only in-frame clones and drops some. There are about 160,000 clones in the sample; roughly 89% occur only once, and over 0.8% lies in the top ten. Unmatched junction bases numbered 4, after V lost 3 bases and J lost 8 bases. Looked up from germline, CDR1 is LNHDA and CDR2 is SQIVND (reference sequence). CDR3 length: 14 amino acids.

Sequencing input: PBMCs. The chain recombines TRBV19 with TRBJ1-4; 9 nucleotides line up with TRBD1. This sequence was found in a woman aged 30 to 39 in good health and CMV-seronegative. The CDR3 protein is CASSIWDREEKLFF. CDR3 sequence (DNA): TGTGCCAGTAGTATCTGGGACAGGGAAGAAAAACTGTTTTTT.